This T cell receptor beta chain was sequenced during a study of OX40 agonist ivuxolimab in advanced cancers. Looking at the study overall: Patients were treated with intravenous ivuxolimab, dosed at 0.01 to 10 mg/kg and infused every 2 weeks. Subjects had a mean age of about 60 years, with a range of roughly 20 to 80; roughly 80% were male. Study results and limitations: On average, a greater number of expanded clones characterised CD8+ T cells relative to CD4+.

This CDR3 comprises 16 residues. Germline V gene data show CDR1 as MNHEY and CDR2 as SMNVEV (reference sequence). The trim removed 0 bases at V and 7 bases at J, leaving 11 bases unmatched. The assay was immunoSEQ multiplex PCR, and TCRdb's table has in-frame clones only and misses some. In the table there are some 41,000 clones, approximately 87% of which are singletons. Concerning this clone itself: Its matching antigen is unknown.

This sequence joins TRBV27 and TRBJ2-7, with TRBD1 matching 8 bases. The sample in question was CD4+ or CD8+ T cells sorted from blood, obtained in a trial of the OX40 agonist ivuxolimab. The TCR sequence derives from an adult with an advanced solid tumor such as melanoma, head and neck, liver or kidney cancer. CDR3 nucleotides: TGTGCCAGCAGTTTATCGGGGGACAGGTTCCTCTTTGAGCAGTACTTC. This gives the protein CASSLSGDRFLFEQYF.